These 29 T cell receptor beta chains came from one sample sequenced in a study of shared clonotypes between healthy human individuals. Produced via immunoSEQ multiplex PCR; TCRdb's table is partial and in-frame only. The sample lists approximately 1,500,000 clones, 95% to 99% occurring once. The sequenced material came from naive CD4+ T cells sorted from blood. Subset in this sample: CD45RA+ positively selected. The receptors come from a man aged 30 to 45 in good health.

The V call is TRBV10-3, the J call TRBJ2-7; D is perhaps TRBD1 (6 bases). Deletions cut 6 bases from V and 6 bases from J, with 15 bases between. The CDR3 is made up of 13 amino acids. The germline V gene has CDR1 ENHRY and CDR2 SYGVKD. The CDR3 sequence is CAISPQGSREQYF. CDR3 sequence (DNA): TGTGCCATCAGCCCACAGGGTTCGCGCGAGCAGTACTTC.

V is TRBV7-9 and J is TRBJ2-1, with no clear D. The ends were cut back, 1 base at V and 0 bases at J, with 7 bases in the middle. CDR3 length equals 15 residues. Germline V lookup: CDR1 SEHNR, CDR2 FQNEAQ (reference sequence). This chain's CDR3 is CASSLDPSSYNEQFF. In DNA form, the CDR3 reads TGTGCCAGCAGCTTAGATCCTAGCTCCTACAATGAGCAGTTCTTC.

This clone was picked up one time. J is TRBJ2-2 and V is TRBV5-1, with 7 bases that match TRBD2. There are 13 residues in the CDR3. With 7 bases clipped from V and 7 bases from J, the junction kept 7 bases outside the gene matches. In germline, CDR1 is SGHRS, CDR2 YFSETQ. The CDR3 protein is CASALGGGGELFF. The CDR3 DNA sequence: TGCGCCAGCGCCCTTGGCGGGGGCGGGGAGCTGTTTTTT.

This chain connects TRBV19 to TRBJ1-5; possible D gene TRBD1, 6 bases. Germline V gene lookup returns CDR1 LNHDA and CDR2 SQIVND (reference sequence). This CDR3 contains 15 residues. Trimming pared 7 bases from V and 7 bases from J, leaving 20 bases between. CDR3 sequence reads: CASTLRRGGGQPQHF. CDR3 in DNA: TGTGCCAGTACTCTAAGGCGAGGGGGTGGACAGCCCCAGCATTTT.

This sequence joins TRBV6-1 and TRBJ2-7; 7 nucleotides line up with TRBD1. The CDR3 is 13 amino acids. Germline trimming cut 2 bases from V and 3 bases from J; bases unmatched to any gene: 1. The germline gives CDR1 MNHNS, CDR2 SASEGT. CDR3 in amino acids: CASSENRGYEQYF. The CDR3 coding sequence is TGTGCCAGCAGTGAAAACAGGGGCTACGAGCAGTACTTC.

The chain uses TRBV5-1 and TRBJ2-1; 11 nucleotides agree with TRBD2. Germline V lookup: CDR1 SGHRS, CDR2 YFSETQ. The length of the CDR3 is 15 residues. Trimming at V came to 4 bases and at J to 9 bases, leaving 9 bases not matched to a gene. CDR3 amino acids: CASSPTSGGGGEQFF. CDR3 DNA sequence: TGCGCCAGCAGCCCAACTAGCGGGGGAGGCGGTGAGCAGTTCTTC.

Regarding this clone: Other DNA sequences from this sample encode an identical CDR3 as well. The V and J genes are TRBV5-1 and TRBJ2-7; 7 bases are a match to TRBD2. There are 15 residues in the CDR3. The trim removed 0 bases at V and 0 bases at J, leaving 3 bases unmatched. Germline V lookup: CDR1 SGHRS, CDR2 YFSETQ. The CDR3 sequence is CASSLAGGGSYEQYF. CDR3 coding DNA: TGCGCCAGCAGCTTGGCCGGCGGGGGCTCCTACGAGCAGTACTTC.

The V gene is TRBV5-1, the J gene TRBJ2-3; TRBD2 agrees at 12 bases. Germline-derived CDR1 and CDR2 are SGHRS and YFSETQ. The V gene end was trimmed by 6 bases and the J gene end by 5 bases; junction bases not matched to a gene: 4. The CDR3 is 14 amino acids. Here the CDR3 reads CASTRLAGVDTQYF. Here the CDR3 DNA reads TGCGCCAGCACGAGACTAGCGGGAGTAGATACGCAGTATTTT. The variable domain in full, completed from reference TRBV5-1 and TRBJ2-3, reads KAGVTQTPRYLIKTRGQQVTLSCSPISGHRSVSWYQQTPGQGLQFLFEYFSETQRNKGNFPGRFSGRQFSNSRSEMNVSTLELGDSALYLCASTRLAGVDTQYFGPGTRLTVL.

This clone was recorded once. The chain links TRBV5-5 to TRBJ2-1; D is tentatively TRBD1 or TRBD2 (6 bases each). The CDR3 has 16 amino acids. The V end lost 2 bases, the J end lost 4 bases, and 16 bases lay between the germline ends. Germline-derived CDR1 and CDR2 are SGHKS and YYEKEE (reference sequence). CDR3 sequence: CASSFIWGAEYNEQFF. The DNA of the CDR3 is TGTGCCAGCAGCTTCATATGGGGGGCGGAATACAATGAGCAGTTCTTC.

This clone has a single count. This rearrangement joins TRBV9 to TRBJ2-7; D remains unclear. Germline-derived CDR1 and CDR2 are SGDLS and YYNGEE. V lost 4 bases and J lost 2, with 10 bases in between. This CDR3 contains 13 residues. In nucleotides, the CDR3 is TGTGCCAGCAGCCTAGACTGGGCCTACGAGCAGTACTTC. Amino acid sequence: CASSLDWAYEQYF.

The chain recombines TRBV6-6 with TRBJ1-3, with D unclear. CDR1 MNHNY and CDR2 SVGAGI come from the germline V gene (reference sequence). The CDR3 runs to 13 residues. Deletions cut 1 base from V and 2 bases from J, with 3 bases between. CDR3 sequence reads: CASSYFAGNTIYF. In DNA, the CDR3 is TGTGCCAGCAGTTACTTCGCTGGAAACACCATATATTTT.

The V gene is TRBV7-9, the J gene TRBJ2-5; tentatively, D is TRBD1 (6 bases). V was shortened by 2 bases and J by 4 bases, with 11 bases between the two germline ends. CDR3 size: 14 residues. Per the germline V gene, CDR1 is SEHNR and CDR2 is FQNEAQ (reference sequence). CDR3 region: CASSLRVGGETQYF. The CDR3 DNA reads as TGTGCCAGCAGCTTACGGGTAGGGGGAGAGACCCAGTACTTC.

V is TRBV5-4 and J is TRBJ2-3; TRBD2 agrees at 11 bases. Trimming at V came to 9 bases and at J to 1 base, leaving 19 bases not matched to a gene. Per the germline V gene, CDR1 is SGHNT and CDR2 is YYREEE (reference sequence). The CDR3 runs 19 residues. The CDR3 DNA is TGTGCCATCCTGAGTTTCGGGACTAGCGGAGGGGAGGGCACAGATACGCAGTATTTT. Amino acid sequence: CAILSFGTSGGEGTDTQYF.

The chain couples TRBV4-2 to TRBJ1-2; possible D gene TRBD1, 5 bases. Germline-derived CDR1 and CDR2 are LGHNA and YNFKEQ. Between the trimmed V and J ends, which lost 0 bases and 0 bases, there was a span of 14 bases. The CDR3 sequence is 17 residues long. CDR3 coding DNA: TGTGCCAGCAGCCAAGAAGTCGACAGCTCTTCTAACTATGGCTACACCTTC. Protein sequence: CASSQEVDSSSNYGYTF.

The CDR3 reads CASSPPGGAGQPQHF. The CDR3 nucleotides read TGTGCCAGCAGTCCTCCGGGTGGAGCAGGACAGCCCCAGCATTTT. The chain uses TRBV6-5 and TRBJ1-5; D is undetermined. Trimming took 5 bases from V and 7 from J, leaving 18 bases between them. CDR1 and CDR2 from the germline V gene are MNHEY and SVGAGI. The CDR3 totals 15 residues.

This chain joins TRBV30 and TRBJ2-5, with TRBD1 matching over 9 bases. The CDR3 loop spans 14 amino acids. Trimming took 4 bases from V and 1 from J; bases not matched to a gene: 4. In germline, CDR1 is GTSNPN, CDR2 SVGIG (reference sequence). The CDR3 DNA is TGTGCCTGGAACCGGGACAGGGCCCAAGAGACCCAGTACTTC. This sequence encodes CAWNRDRAQETQYF.

The chain has TRBV7-8 and TRBJ2-2, with 9 nucleotides matching TRBD2. The CDR3 consists of 16 residues. Germline lookup yields CDR1 SGHVS and CDR2 FQNEAQ. The junction had 10 bases not matched to a gene; V was cut back by 5 bases and J by 6 bases. CDR3 sequence (DNA): TGTGCCAGCAGCCATCCCTTTAGCGGGAGTCCCGGGGAGCTGTTTTTT. This translates into CASSHPFSGSPGELFF. Full variable domain (remainder filled in from reference TRBV7-8 and TRBJ2-2): GAGVSQSPRYKVAKRGQDVALRCDPISGHVSLFWYQQALGQGPEFLTYFQNEAQLDKSGLPSDRFFAERPEGSVSTLKIQRTQQEDSAVYLCASSHPFSGSPGELFFGEGSRLTVL.

The chain carries TRBV4-1 and TRBJ2-7; D is unclear. Per the germline V gene, CDR1 is MGHRA and CDR2 is YSYEKL. The length of the CDR3 is 15 residues. V was shortened by 1 base and J by 3 bases, with 13 bases between the two germline ends. The CDR3 nucleotides read TGCGCCAGCAGCCAAGTATCCCTTGGGTACTACGAGCAGTACTTC. This encodes CASSQVSLGYYEQYF.

This clone appeared a single time. The V call is TRBV13, the J call TRBJ2-1; 14 nucleotides align to TRBD2. CDR3 length equals 18 residues. Germline V gene sequence: CDR1 PRHDT, CDR2 FYEKMQ (reference sequence). With 4 bases clipped from V and 7 bases from J, the junction kept 12 bases outside the gene matches. CDR3 DNA sequence: TGTGCCAGCAGCTACCGGGGGGTTGGGACTAGCGGGAGAAATGAGCAGTTCTTC. Translating gives CASSYRGVGTSGRNEQFF.

The chain couples TRBV5-1 to TRBJ2-7, with D possibly called TRBD1 or TRBD2 (6 bases each). V lost 3 bases, J lost 2 bases, and 12 bases lay in between. Germline V gives CDR1 SGHRS, CDR2 YFSETQ. The CDR3 is 14 amino acids. CDR3 sequence: CASSWGAEAYEQYF. The CDR3 DNA reads TGCGCCAGCAGCTGGGGGGCGGAGGCCTACGAGCAGTACTTC.

V and J are TRBV2 and TRBJ2-3; D unclear. Germline V gives CDR1 SNHLY, CDR2 FYNNEI. V shed 3 bases and J shed 5 bases, with 12 bases lying between them. The CDR3 extends over 14 amino acids. Written as DNA, the CDR3 is TGTGCCAGCAGTGACGCTTCCGGGCGAGATACGCAGTATTTT. This translates into CASSDASGRDTQYF.

With respect to this clone: The sample has other DNA sequences that encode this CDR3 too. The DNA for the CDR3 is TGTGCCAGCAGCGTGGCCGGGACAAACTACGAGCAGTACTTC. As protein: CASSVAGTNYEQYF. This chain uses TRBV9 with TRBJ2-7; D perhaps matches TRBD1 (6 bases). Germline V CDR1 and CDR2: SGDLS, YYNGEE. The length of the CDR3 is 14 residues. Trimming took off 2 bases at V and 3 bases at J, with 12 bases between the two ends.

The chain combines TRBV5-8 with TRBJ2-2; either TRBD1 or TRBD2 may supply D (5 bases each). This CDR3 has 14 residues. V was clipped by 2 bases and J by 4 bases, with 9 bases between them. CDR1 is SGHTS, CDR2 YDEGEE, per germline. The CDR3 protein is CASSFGGITGELFF. The CDR3 DNA is TGTGCCAGCAGCTTTGGGGGTATCACCGGGGAGCTGTTTTTT.

The rearrangement joins TRBV4-1 to TRBJ2-1; TRBD2 agrees at 10 bases. The V gene end was trimmed by 0 bases and the J gene end by 3 bases; junction bases not matched to a gene: 5. Germline CDR1 MGHRA, CDR2 YSYEKL. This CDR3 comprises 17 residues. DNA of the CDR3: TGCGCCAGCAGCCAAGATGAGTCTAGCGGGAGCTACAATGAGCAGTTCTTC. It codes for CASSQDESSGSYNEQFF.

This chain uses TRBV18 with TRBJ1-1, with 8 bases lining up with TRBD1. Germline V gene data show CDR1 as KGHSH and CDR2 as LQKENI. CDR3 length: 18 amino acids. V trimming: 3 bases; J trimming: 3 bases; junction bases outside the gene matches: 15. The CDR3 sequence: CASSPSLDRGTADTEAFF. The CDR3 DNA is TGTGCCAGCTCACCTTCCTTAGACAGGGGCACTGCCGACACTGAAGCTTTCTTT.

V usage is TRBV19 and J usage is TRBJ1-3; TRBD1 matches 11 bases. With 4 bases clipped from V and 7 bases from J, the junction kept 6 bases outside the gene matches. Germline V gives CDR1 LNHDA, CDR2 SQIVND (reference sequence). The CDR3 has 15 residues. In nucleotides, the CDR3 is TGTGCCAGTAGTACGCCAGGACAGGGGGCGAACACCATATATTTT. Translating gives CASSTPGQGANTIYF.

This sequence joins TRBV11-3 and TRBJ2-7; perhaps D is TRBD1 or TRBD2 (6 bases each). Trimming pared 5 bases from V and 2 bases from J, leaving 13 bases between. The CDR3 is 14 residues long. Looked up from germline, CDR1 is SGHNT and CDR2 is YENEEA. CDR3 loop: CASSEEGGTYEQYF. CDR3 nucleotide sequence: TGTGCCAGCAGCGAAGAAGGGGGGACCTACGAGCAGTACTTC.

The chain uses TRBV6-1 and TRBJ1-5; D remains ambiguous. This CDR3 is 13 amino acids long. V was clipped by 4 bases and J by 7 bases, with 11 bases between them. CDR1 and CDR2 (germline): MNHNS, SASEGT. The CDR3 region is CASSANNGQPQHF. CDR3 DNA: TGTGCCAGCAGTGCCAATAACGGGCAGCCCCAGCATTTT.

This clone showed up just once. The chain joins TRBV5-1 to TRBJ2-7; D may match TRBD1 or TRBD2 (5 bases each). The CDR3 runs to 16 residues. The V gene's germline CDR1 is SGHRS and CDR2 YFSETQ. The germline V and J ends were trimmed by 2 bases and 0 bases, with 15 bases remaining between them. The CDR3 reads CASSFHRDGVSYEQYF. The CDR3 DNA reads as TGCGCCAGCAGCTTCCACCGGGACGGGGTCTCCTACGAGCAGTACTTC.